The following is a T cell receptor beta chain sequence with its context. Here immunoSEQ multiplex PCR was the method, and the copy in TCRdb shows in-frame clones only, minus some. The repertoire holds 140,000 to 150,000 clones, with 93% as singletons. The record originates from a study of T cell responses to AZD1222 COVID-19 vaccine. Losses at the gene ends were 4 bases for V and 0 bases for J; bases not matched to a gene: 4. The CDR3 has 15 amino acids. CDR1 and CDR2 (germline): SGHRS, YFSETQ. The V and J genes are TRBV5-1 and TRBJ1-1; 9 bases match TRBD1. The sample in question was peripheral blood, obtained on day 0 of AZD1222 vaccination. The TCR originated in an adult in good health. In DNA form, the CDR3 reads TGCGCCAGCAGCACGGGACAGGGTGTGAACACTGAAGCTTTCTTT. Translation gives CASSTGQGVNTEAFF.